This T cell receptor beta chain stems from a study of blood T cells in healthy people across ages (dated by TCRdb to between 2015 and 2016). Regarding the study in general: Template switching captured roughly one uniquely barcoded TCR beta cDNA molecule per two T cells in model experiments. Using deep sequencing normalized with unique cDNA molecular identifiers, the study measured how TCR beta repertoire diversity changes with age. To avoid experimental bias, donors of different ages were randomly spread across the sequencing lanes. Using the same blood draw, the study looked at two additional independent replicas of 1 million unique cDNA reads for two donors, one aged 18 to 30 and the other aged 80 or older. Four age groups were formed from the donors: young (average 16 years), middle-aged (less than 40), aged (over 55) and long-lived (around 82).

The method behind the library was 5' RACE. The reads were generated on an Illumina HiSeq 2500. A second roughly 7 to 11 cycle PCR used a sample-barcoded 5' primer and a J-beta primer mix. Each TCR beta cDNA molecule received a unique molecular identifier from a template-switch 5' adaptor carrying 12 random nucleotides. At least 2.5 million CDR3-containing paired-end reads were obtained from each sample. All of the RNA was converted into first-strand cDNA using the Mint cDNA synthesis kit, with a TRBC-specific oligonucleotide serving as the primer. Following uracil-DNA glycosylase treatment, a first 18-cycle PCR with universal primers M1SS and BC2_uni_R was performed on all cDNA. Processing in the source paper ran as follows. Each sample was normalized by randomly selecting 1 million high-quality reads, each carrying a distinct molecular identifier. Instead of being binned into consensus sequences, reads that shared molecular identifiers were thrown out. CDR3 identification, clonotype clustering and error correction used MiTCR with a Q25 quality threshold and the strictest error-elimination algorithm. A nonparametric unseen species model with Euler transformation was used to estimate a lower bound on total TCR beta diversity. TCRdb ran its own pipeline on the public reads, namely fastp trimming at Q25 and MiXCR clone calling, and kept in-frame beta chains. Records with the same CDR3 protein are collapsed into one entry carrying the most frequent genes and DNA. V and J calls and clone size were set by TCRdb, not the authors. The sample records about 1.1 million distinct CDR3 sequences, about two fifths of which are singletons. The top ten clonotypes cover about 12% of the sample.

In the case of this clonotype: The target of this receptor is not known. No base quality values were provided; no much bigger clone lies one nucleotide off.

The donors were 40 or so Caucasian individuals from Russia, aged roughly 6 to 100 years, who were systemically healthy. About 10 milliliters of peripheral blood were collected from each donor into EDTA-treated Vacutainer tubes. Ficoll-Paque density-gradient centrifugation was used to isolate PBMCs, with at least 7 million obtained per sample. Total RNA was extracted from PBMCs with Trizol reagent, with at least 5 micrograms obtained per sample. For every donor, flow cytometry on a PBMC aliquot measured the percentage of naive CD45RAhigh/CD27high T cells. What the research found in general, with its limitations: Bulk unsorted PBMC profiling prevented conclusive comparison of naive and antigen-experienced compartments. The long-lived group showed more naive CD4+ T cells, fewer expanded clones and increased TCR diversity than the aged group, suggesting age selection. A strong correlation was found between observed TCR beta diversity and the percentage of naive T cells measured by flow cytometry. Observed TCR beta diversity per million T cells fell roughly linearly with age, and a significant reduction was already apparent by age roughly 40. The CMV infection status of donors was not known, potentially confounding age-related changes in expanded clonotypes. Total diversity estimates from one million sequenced T cells were considered lower bounds and underestimates.

Sequenced input: blood. This TCR derives from a man between 18 and 29 years old in good health.

DNA sequence: TGCAGTGCTAGTGTGCAGAACAATGAGCAGTACTTC. Protein translation: CSASVQNNEQYF. The sequence joins TRBV20-1 to TRBJ2-5, with the identity of the D gene unclear. At the junction V is shortened by 3 bases and J by 11 bases, with 16 bases in between. The germline V gene (reference sequence) specifies DFQATT as CDR1 and SNEGSKA as CDR2. The CDR3 runs 12 amino acids, cysteine and phenylalanine included. Just CDR3 DNA is preserved here, 36 bases in frame from base 1.